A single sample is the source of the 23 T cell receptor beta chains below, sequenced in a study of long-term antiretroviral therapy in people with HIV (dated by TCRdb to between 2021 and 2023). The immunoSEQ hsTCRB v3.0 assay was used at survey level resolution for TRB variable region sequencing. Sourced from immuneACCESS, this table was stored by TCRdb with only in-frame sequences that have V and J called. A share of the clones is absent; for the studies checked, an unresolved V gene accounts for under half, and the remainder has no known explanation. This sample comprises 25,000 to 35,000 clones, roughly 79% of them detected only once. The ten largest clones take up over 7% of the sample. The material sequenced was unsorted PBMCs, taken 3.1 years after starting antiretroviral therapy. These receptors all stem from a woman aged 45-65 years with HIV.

The CDR3 DNA reads as TGTGCCAGCAGTCTCGACAGGGCCCTGTTTTTT. It yields the protein CASSLDRALFF. V usage is TRBV6-6 and J usage is TRBJ1-4; 7 nucleotides line up with TRBD1. After removal of 5 bases from V and 14 bases from J, the junction contained 5 bases not matched to a gene. Germline assignment: CDR1 MNHNY and CDR2 SVGAGI (reference sequence). This CDR3 comprises 11 residues.

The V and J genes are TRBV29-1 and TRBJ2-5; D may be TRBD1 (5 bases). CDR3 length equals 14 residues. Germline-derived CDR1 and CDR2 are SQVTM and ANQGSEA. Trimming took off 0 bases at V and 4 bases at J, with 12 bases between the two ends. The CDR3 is CSVEDPRAAETQYF. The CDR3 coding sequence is TGCAGCGTTGAAGATCCCAGGGCGGCAGAGACCCAGTACTTC.

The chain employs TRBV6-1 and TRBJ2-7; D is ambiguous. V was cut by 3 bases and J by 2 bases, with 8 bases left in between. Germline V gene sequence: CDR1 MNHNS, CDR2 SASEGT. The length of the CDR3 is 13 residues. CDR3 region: CASSEPLTYEQYF. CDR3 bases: TGTGCCAGCAGTGAGCCACTTACCTACGAGCAGTACTTC.

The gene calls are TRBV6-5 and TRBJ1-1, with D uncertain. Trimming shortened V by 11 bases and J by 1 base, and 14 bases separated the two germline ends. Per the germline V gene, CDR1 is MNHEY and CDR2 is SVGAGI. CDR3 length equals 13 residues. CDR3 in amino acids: CASARAENTEAFF. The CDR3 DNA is TGTGCCTCCGCCCGGGCAGAGAACACTGAAGCTTTCTTT.

This chain's CDR3 is CASSNGRNTEAFF. The CDR3 nucleotides are TGTGCCAGCAGCAACGGACGAAACACTGAAGCTTTCTTT. This chain links TRBV14 with TRBJ1-1; no clear D gene. Per the germline V gene, CDR1 is SGHDN and CDR2 is FVKESK. The CDR3 runs 13 residues. V shed 5 bases and J shed 2 bases, with 9 bases lying between them.

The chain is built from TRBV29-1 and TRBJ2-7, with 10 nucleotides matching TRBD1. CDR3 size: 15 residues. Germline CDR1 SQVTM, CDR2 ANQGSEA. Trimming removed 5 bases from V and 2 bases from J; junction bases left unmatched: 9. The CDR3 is CSVRFRDRGPYEQYF. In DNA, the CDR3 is TGCAGCGTTAGATTCCGGGACAGGGGTCCCTACGAGCAGTACTTC.

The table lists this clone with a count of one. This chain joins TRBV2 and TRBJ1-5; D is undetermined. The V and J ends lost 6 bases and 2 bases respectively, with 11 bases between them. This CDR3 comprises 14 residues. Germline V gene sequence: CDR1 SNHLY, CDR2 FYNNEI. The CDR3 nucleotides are TGTGCCAGCAGCGGGAAGGATCGCAATCAGCCCCAGCATTTT. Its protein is CASSGKDRNQPQHF. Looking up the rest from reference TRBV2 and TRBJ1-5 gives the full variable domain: EPEVTQTPSHQVTQMGQEVILRCVPISNHLYFYWYRQILGQKVEFLVSFYNNEISEKSEIFDDQFSVERPDGSNFTLKIRSTKLEDSAMYFCASSGKDRNQPQHFGDGTRLSIL.

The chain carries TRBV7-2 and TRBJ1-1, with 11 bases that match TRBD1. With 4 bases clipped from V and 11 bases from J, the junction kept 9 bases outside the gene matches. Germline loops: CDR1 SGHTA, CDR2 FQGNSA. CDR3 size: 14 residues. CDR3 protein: CASSWDRGGRKAFF. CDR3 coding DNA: TGTGCCAGCAGCTGGGACAGGGGGGGCAGGAAGGCTTTCTTT.

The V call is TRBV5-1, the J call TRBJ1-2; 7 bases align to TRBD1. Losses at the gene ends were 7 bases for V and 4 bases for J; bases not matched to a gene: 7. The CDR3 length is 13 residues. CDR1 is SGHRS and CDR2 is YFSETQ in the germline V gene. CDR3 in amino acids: CASYPGGSYGYTF. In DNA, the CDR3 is TGCGCCAGCTATCCAGGGGGAAGCTATGGCTACACCTTC.

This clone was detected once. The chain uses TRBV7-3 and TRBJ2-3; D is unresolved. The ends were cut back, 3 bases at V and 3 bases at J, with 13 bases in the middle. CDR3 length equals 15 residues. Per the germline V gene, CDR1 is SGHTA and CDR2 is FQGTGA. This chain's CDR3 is CASSFAPRQTDTQYF. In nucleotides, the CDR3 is TGTGCCAGCAGCTTCGCCCCTCGGCAAACAGATACGCAGTATTTT.

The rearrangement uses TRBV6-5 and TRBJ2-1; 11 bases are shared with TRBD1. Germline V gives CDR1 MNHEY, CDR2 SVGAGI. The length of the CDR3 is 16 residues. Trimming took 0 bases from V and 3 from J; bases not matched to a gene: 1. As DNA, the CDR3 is TGTGCCAGCAGTTACTCGGGACAGGGGGGCTACAATGAGCAGTTCTTC. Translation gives CASSYSGQGGYNEQFF.

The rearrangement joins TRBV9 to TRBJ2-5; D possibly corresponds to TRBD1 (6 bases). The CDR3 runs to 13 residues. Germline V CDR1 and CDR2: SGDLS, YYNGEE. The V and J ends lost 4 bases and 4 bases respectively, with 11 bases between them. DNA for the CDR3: TGTGCCAGCAGCCCAGGGGTGGGAGAGACCCAGTACTTC. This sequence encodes CASSPGVGETQYF.

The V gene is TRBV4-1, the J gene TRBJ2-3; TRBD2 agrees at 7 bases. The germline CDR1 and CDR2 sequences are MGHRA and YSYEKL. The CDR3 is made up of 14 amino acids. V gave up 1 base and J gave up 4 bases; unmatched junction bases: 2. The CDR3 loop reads CASSQGTRADTQYF. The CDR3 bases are TGCGCCAGCAGCCAAGGGACTAGAGCAGATACGCAGTATTTT.

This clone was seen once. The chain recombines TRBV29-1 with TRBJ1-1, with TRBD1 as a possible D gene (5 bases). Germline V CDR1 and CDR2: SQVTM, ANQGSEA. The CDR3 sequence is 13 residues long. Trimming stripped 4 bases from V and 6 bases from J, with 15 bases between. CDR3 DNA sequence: TGCAGCGTTGGAGTTTCAGGAGGGGCTGAAGCTTTCTTT. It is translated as CSVGVSGGAEAFF.

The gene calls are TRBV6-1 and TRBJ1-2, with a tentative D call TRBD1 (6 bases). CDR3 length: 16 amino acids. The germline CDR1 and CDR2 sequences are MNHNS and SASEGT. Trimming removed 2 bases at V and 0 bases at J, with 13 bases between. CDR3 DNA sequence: TGTGCCAGCAGTGAATGGGGGCAGCTTCCTAACTATGGCTACACCTTC. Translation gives CASSEWGQLPNYGYTF.

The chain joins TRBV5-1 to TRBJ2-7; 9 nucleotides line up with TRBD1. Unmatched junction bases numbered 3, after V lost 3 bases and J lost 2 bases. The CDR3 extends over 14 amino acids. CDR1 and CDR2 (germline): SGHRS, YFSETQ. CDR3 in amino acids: CASSSRTGAYEQYF. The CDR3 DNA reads TGCGCCAGCAGCTCGAGGACAGGGGCCTACGAGCAGTACTTC. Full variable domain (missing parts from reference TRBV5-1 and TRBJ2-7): KAGVTQTPRYLIKTRGQQVTLSCSPISGHRSVSWYQQTPGQGLQFLFEYFSETQRNKGNFPGRFSGRQFSNSRSEMNVSTLELGDSALYLCASSSRTGAYEQYFGPGTRLTVT.

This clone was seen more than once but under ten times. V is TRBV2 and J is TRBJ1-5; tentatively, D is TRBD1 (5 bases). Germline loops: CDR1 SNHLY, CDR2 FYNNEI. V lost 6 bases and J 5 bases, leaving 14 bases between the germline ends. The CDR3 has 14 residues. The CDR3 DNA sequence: TGTGCCAGCAGCACGGGACGAGGGTATCAGCCCCAGCATTTT. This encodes CASSTGRGYQPQHF.

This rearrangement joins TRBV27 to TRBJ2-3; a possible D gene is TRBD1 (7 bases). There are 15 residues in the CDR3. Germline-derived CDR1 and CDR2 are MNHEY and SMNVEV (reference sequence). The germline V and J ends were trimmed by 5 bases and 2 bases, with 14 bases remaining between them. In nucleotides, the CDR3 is TGTGCCAGCAGTCTTCAGGGGGGAAACACAGATACGCAGTATTTT. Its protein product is CASSLQGGNTDTQYF.

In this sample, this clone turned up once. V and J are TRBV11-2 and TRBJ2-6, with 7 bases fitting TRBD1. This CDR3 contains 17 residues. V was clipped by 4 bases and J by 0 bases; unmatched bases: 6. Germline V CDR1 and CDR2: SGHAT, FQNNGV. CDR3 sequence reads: CASSSGTAHSGANVLTF. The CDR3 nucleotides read TGTGCCAGCAGCTCCGGGACAGCTCACTCTGGGGCCAACGTCCTGACTTTC.

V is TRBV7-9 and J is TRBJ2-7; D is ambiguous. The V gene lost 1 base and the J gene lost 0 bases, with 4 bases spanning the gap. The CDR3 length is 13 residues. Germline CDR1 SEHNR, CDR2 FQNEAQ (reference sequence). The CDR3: CASSLDYSYEQYV. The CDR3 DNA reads TGTGCCAGCAGCTTAGACTACTCCTACGAGCAGTACGTC.

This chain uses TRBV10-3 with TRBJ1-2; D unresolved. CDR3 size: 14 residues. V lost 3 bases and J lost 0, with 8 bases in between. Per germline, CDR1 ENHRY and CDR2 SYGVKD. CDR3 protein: CAISDSSANYGYTF. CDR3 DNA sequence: TGTGCCATCAGTGATTCCTCCGCTAACTATGGCTACACCTTC.

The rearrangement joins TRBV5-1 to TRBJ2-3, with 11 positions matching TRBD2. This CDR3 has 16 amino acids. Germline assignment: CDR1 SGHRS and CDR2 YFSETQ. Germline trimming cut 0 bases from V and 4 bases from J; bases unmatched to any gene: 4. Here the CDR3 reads CASSLGSGGAADTQYF. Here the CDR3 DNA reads TGCGCCAGCAGCTTGGGTAGCGGGGGGGCCGCAGATACGCAGTATTTT.

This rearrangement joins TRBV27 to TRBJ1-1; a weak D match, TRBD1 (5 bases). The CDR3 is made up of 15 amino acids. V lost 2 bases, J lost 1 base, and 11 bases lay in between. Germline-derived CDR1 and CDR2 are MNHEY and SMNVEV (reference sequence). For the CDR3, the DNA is TGTGCCAGCAGTTTACTGGACGGGACGAACACTGAAGCTTTCTTT. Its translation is CASSLLDGTNTEAFF.